The clone carrying this T cell receptor (beta chain) was seen more than once but under ten times. Its matching antigen is unknown. The germline gene is not matched at one end of the junction; a read error may be the cause. TCRdb re-called the 5' RACE reads through MiXCR, storing one row per CDR3 protein. The table lists 750,000 to 850,000 distinct CDR3 sequences, over 9.5% of them singletons. CDR1 is MDHEN and CDR2 is SYDVKM in the germline V gene. CDR3 length: 11 residues. This record belongs to a study of CD8 T cells in ankylosing spondylitis. Study-level results: A TCR beta motif made of about 8 highly homologous variants seemed typical of ankylosing spondylitis blood. Disease-linked clones were found to be CD8+ and relatively rare in peripheral blood.

The TCR was taken from a male donor with ankylosing spondylitis. Sequences were obtained from blood, either unsorted or a sorted T cell fraction (not recorded which). This chain links TRBV28 with TRBJ2-3, with D tentatively TRBD1 or TRBD2 (5 bases each). DNA for the CDR3: TGTGCCAGCAGCGTCACGGGACCTCAAATTTTT. As protein: CASSVTGPQIF.